The clone carrying this T cell receptor beta chain is large in the sample. The entry originates in a study of immune heterogeneity within non-small cell lung tumors. Germline CDR1 LNHDA, CDR2 SQIVND (reference sequence). This CDR3 has 14 amino acids. V lost 7 bases to trimming and J lost 5 bases; unmatched junction nucleotides: 9. TCR beta CDR3 amplification used multiplex PCR with 32 V and 13 J primers. TCRdb itself ran the multiplex PCR reads through MiXCR, one entry per CDR3 protein. The sample holds fewer than 6,000 distinct CDR3 sequences; 30% to 40% are singletons and the top ten take 20% to 25%. The starting template was genomic DNA from bulk tumor, approximately 620 ng per sample. During surgery, each primary tumor gave multiple biopsies spaced as far apart as possible. Patients underwent curative surgery for untreated, newly diagnosed non-small cell lung cancer.

This chain connects TRBV19 to TRBJ1-2; 8 bases line up with TRBD1. This TCR came from a woman aged 45-60 years with non-small cell lung cancer. Sequencing input: lung tumor tissue. CDR3 sequence: CASTGQGGVYGYTF. The CDR3 nucleotides read TGTGCCAGTACTGGACAGGGTGGCGTATATGGCTACACCTTC.